Presented here are 18 T cell receptor beta chains from one specimen sequenced in a study of blood T cell repertoires in COVID-19 (dated by TCRdb to between 2020 and 2021). The library was generated by the immunoSEQ multiplex PCR assay. Entries here come from immuneACCESS through TCRdb and include only in-frame sequences with V and J called. Some clones fail to appear in such tables; in the studies checked, an unresolved V gene covers under half of the shortfall, and the cause of the remainder is unknown. The sample data list 70,000 or so clones, and 82% of these were observed just once. The biggest ten clones account for approximately 19% of the sample. The specimen was peripheral blood. The receptors were sampled from a human donor in a cohort sampled during active COVID-19.

The chain carries TRBV4-1 and TRBJ1-4; 8 nucleotides agree with TRBD1. V shed 1 base, J shed 16 bases, and the junction held 5 bases outside the gene matches. CDR1 is MGHRA and CDR2 is YSYEKL in the germline V gene. CDR3 length: 12 residues. The CDR3 spells CASSQARDRKFF. CDR3 DNA: TGCGCCAGCAGCCAAGCCAGGGACAGGAAGTTTTTT.

The V call is TRBV9, the J call TRBJ2-7; 7 bases fit TRBD1. The CDR3 contains 14 residues. Germline V gene data show CDR1 as SGDLS and CDR2 as YYNGEE. V shed 7 bases and J 9 bases; nucleotides not matched to a gene: 16. Written as DNA, the CDR3 is TGTGCCAGCGGCCCCCGTGGGGACAGAGTTCGGCAGTACTTC. Protein product: CASGPRGDRVRQYF.

The chain links TRBV5-5 to TRBJ1-3; maybe TRBD1 (6 bases). Germline CDR1 is SGHKS and CDR2 is YYEKEE (reference sequence). The CDR3 is 15 residues long. Trimming took 7 bases from V and 0 from J, leaving 14 bases between them. CDR3: CASERTAFSGNTIYF. The CDR3 DNA reads as TGTGCCAGCGAGAGGACAGCTTTCTCTGGAAACACCATATATTTT.

In its sample, this clone was seen a few times. The chain recombines TRBV5-8 with TRBJ1-1, with 9 bases identical to TRBD1. V trimming: 7 bases; J trimming: 4 bases; junction bases outside the gene matches: 5. CDR1 and CDR2 (germline): SGHTS, YDEGEE. The CDR3 length is 13 residues. In DNA, the CDR3 is TGTGCCAGCCTCACAGGGGGCATCACTGAAGCTTTCTTT. Encoded protein: CASLTGGITEAFF.

The chain uses TRBV3-1 (or the pseudogene TRBV3-2) and TRBJ1-1; weak D call: TRBD1 (6 bases). Germline V lookup: CDR1 LGHDT, CDR2 YNNKEL (reference sequence). The CDR3 loop spans 15 amino acids. V was trimmed by 5 bases and J by 3 bases, leaving 16 bases between them. The CDR3 sequence: CASSNLRGGDTEAFF. DNA for the CDR3: TGTGCCAGCAGCAACCTCAGGGGAGGGGACACTGAAGCTTTCTTT.

The chain employs TRBV5-4 and TRBJ1-1; D might be TRBD1 (6 bases). Per germline, CDR1 SGHNT and CDR2 YYREEE (reference sequence). The CDR3 runs to 15 residues. With 4 bases removed from V and 4 bases from J, the gap between germline ends came to 17 bases. The CDR3 sequence is CASSIMGGGITEAFF. DNA for the CDR3: TGTGCCAGCAGCATAATGGGGGGGGGCATCACTGAAGCTTTCTTT.

The chain uses TRBV7-3 and TRBJ1-2; 7 nucleotides align to TRBD1. The CDR3 totals 13 residues. J lost 8 bases, V lost 5 bases, and 8 bases had no gene match. Looked up from germline, CDR1 is SGHTA and CDR2 is FQGTGA. The CDR3 reads CASSRYQGDGYTF. In DNA form, the CDR3 reads TGTGCCAGCAGCCGTTATCAGGGGGACGGCTACACCTTC.

The V and J genes are TRBV4-1 and TRBJ1-4; D perhaps matches TRBD1 (5 bases). V shed 0 bases and J shed 4 bases, with 15 bases lying between them. CDR1 MGHRA and CDR2 YSYEKL come from the germline V gene. This CDR3 is 17 amino acids long. The CDR3 reads CASSQDLLTEDNEKLFF. DNA for the CDR3: TGCGCCAGCAGCCAAGATCTCCTGACAGAAGATAATGAAAAACTGTTTTTT.

The chain carries TRBV7-8 and TRBJ1-2; D is undetermined. The V and J ends lost 0 bases and 7 bases respectively, with 6 bases between them. There are 12 residues in the CDR3. CDR1 SGHVS and CDR2 FQNEAQ come from the germline V gene. Here the CDR3 DNA reads TGTGCCAGCAGCTTAGCGCGGGGTGGCTACACCTTC. Its protein product is CASSLARGGYTF.

The rearrangement links TRBV2 to TRBJ1-3; D unclear. With 2 bases removed from V and 1 base from J, the gap between germline ends came to 6 bases. Germline CDR1 SNHLY, CDR2 FYNNEI. This CDR3 contains 14 residues. The CDR3 DNA follows: TGTGCCAGCAGTGAATTCGGGTCTGGAAACACCATATATTTT. Its translation: CASSEFGSGNTIYF.

This chain uses TRBV19 with TRBJ1-6; D is possibly TRBD1 (6 bases). The V end lost 5 bases, the J end lost 7 bases, and 12 bases lay between the germline ends. The CDR3 covers 14 residues. Germline CDR1 LNHDA, CDR2 SQIVND (reference sequence). In DNA, the CDR3 is TGTGCCAGTAGTGCCCGGACAGACAATTCACCCCTCCACTTT. Amino acid sequence: CASSARTDNSPLHF.

The V and J genes are TRBV7-8 and TRBJ1-5, with 7 bases lining up with TRBD1. Germline CDR1 reads SGHVS; CDR2 reads FQNEAQ. The V gene end was trimmed by 5 bases and the J gene end by 7 bases; junction bases not matched to a gene: 11. There are 15 residues in the CDR3. CDR3 nucleotide sequence: TGTGCCAGCAGCCCGACAAGACAGGGAGTGCAGCCCCAGCATTTT. Encoded protein: CASSPTRQGVQPQHF.

The rearrangement uses TRBV6-5 and TRBJ1-5, with a weak D call TRBD1 (5 bases). V lost 7 bases and J 3 bases, leaving 13 bases between the germline ends. This CDR3 has 14 residues. Germline V lookup: CDR1 MNHEY, CDR2 SVGAGI. The CDR3 coding sequence is TGTGCCAGCACAAGGGGACTCAACAATCAGCCCCAGCATTTT. It specifies CASTRGLNNQPQHF.

The CDR3 region has the DNA TGTGCCAGCAGCCCCATGGGACAGGGGGATCAGCCCCAGCATTTT. This encodes CASSPMGQGDQPQHF. The J gene is TRBJ1-5, the V gene TRBV3-1 (or the pseudogene TRBV3-2), with 11 bases matching TRBD1. The germline CDR1 and CDR2 sequences are LGHDT and YNNKEL (reference sequence). The ends lost 4 bases at V and 5 bases at J; junction bases unmatched: 4. The CDR3 is 15 amino acids.

The chain is built from TRBV7-3 and TRBJ2-3, with TRBD2 matching 8 bases. V trimming: 5 bases; J trimming: 1 base; junction bases outside the gene matches: 5. This CDR3 is 15 amino acids long. Germline CDR1 is SGHTA and CDR2 is FQGTGA. CDR3 nucleotides: TGTGCCAGCAGCGCCGGGGGGGCTGGCACAGATACGCAGTATTTT. Translating it yields CASSAGGAGTDTQYF.

In DNA, the CDR3 is TGTGCCAGCAGTCCGTATATTCGGGAAAAACTGTTTTTT. Its translation: CASSPYIREKLFF. V usage is TRBV6-5 and J usage is TRBJ1-4, with D hard to call. The CDR3 sequence is 13 residues long. Trimming cost V 5 bases and J 8 bases, with 12 bases left between them. Germline V gives CDR1 MNHEY, CDR2 SVGAGI.

This clone appeared a few times. The chain recombines TRBV5-5 with TRBJ2-2; D is ambiguous. The CDR3 length is 12 residues. Germline V gene lookup returns CDR1 SGHKS and CDR2 YYEKEE (reference sequence). V was pared by 4 bases and J by 6 bases, with 7 bases between. The DNA for the CDR3 is TGTGCCAGCAGCCTGAGTTCCGGGGAGCTGTTTTTT. As protein: CASSLSSGELFF. Together with reference TRBV5-5 and TRBJ2-2, the CDR3 gives the full variable domain: DAGVTQSPTHLIKTRGQQVTLRCSPISGHKSVSWYQQVLGQGPQFIFQYYEKEERGRGNFPDRFSARQFPNYSSELNVNALLLGDSALYLCASSLSSGELFFGEGSRLTVL.

This clone was observed a single time. The chain is built from TRBV7-3 and TRBJ1-1, with a tentative D call TRBD1 (5 bases). In germline, CDR1 is SGHTA, CDR2 FQGTGA. Between the trimmed V and J ends, which lost 5 bases and 3 bases, there was a span of 13 bases. The CDR3 spans 14 residues. The CDR3 is CASSPTPGDTEAFF. The CDR3 nucleotides read TGTGCCAGCAGCCCTACCCCGGGGGACACTGAAGCTTTCTTT.